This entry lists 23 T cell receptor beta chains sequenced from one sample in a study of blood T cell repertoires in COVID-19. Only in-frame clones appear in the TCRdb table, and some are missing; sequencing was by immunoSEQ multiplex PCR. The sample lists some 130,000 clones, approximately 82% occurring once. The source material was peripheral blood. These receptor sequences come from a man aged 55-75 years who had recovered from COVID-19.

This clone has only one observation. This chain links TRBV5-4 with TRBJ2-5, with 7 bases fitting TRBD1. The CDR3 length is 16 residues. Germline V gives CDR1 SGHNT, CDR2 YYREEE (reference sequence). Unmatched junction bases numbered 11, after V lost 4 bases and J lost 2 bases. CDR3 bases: TGTGCCAGCAGCGCCGTAGACAGGGCGGAACAAGAGACCCAGTACTTC. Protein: CASSAVDRAEQETQYF.

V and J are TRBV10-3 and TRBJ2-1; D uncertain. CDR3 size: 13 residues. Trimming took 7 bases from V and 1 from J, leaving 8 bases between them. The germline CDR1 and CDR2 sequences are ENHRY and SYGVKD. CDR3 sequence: CAIIAASYNEQFF. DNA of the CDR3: TGTGCCATCATAGCCGCATCCTACAATGAGCAGTTCTTC.

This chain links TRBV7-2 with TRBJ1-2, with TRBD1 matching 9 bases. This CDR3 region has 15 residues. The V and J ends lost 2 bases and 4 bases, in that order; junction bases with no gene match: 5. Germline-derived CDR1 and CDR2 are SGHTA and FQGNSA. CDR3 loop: CASSLTDRGTYGYTF. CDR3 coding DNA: TGTGCCAGCAGCTTAACGGACAGGGGTACCTATGGCTACACCTTC.

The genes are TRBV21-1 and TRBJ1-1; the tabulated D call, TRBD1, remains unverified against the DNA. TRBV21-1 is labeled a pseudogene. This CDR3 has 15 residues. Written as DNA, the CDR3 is TGTGCCAGCGCGGAGGGACAGTCAGGAAACACTGAAGCTTTCTTT. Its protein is CASAEGQSGNTEAFF.

CDR3 residues: CASGVAGGRDEQFF. CDR3 bases: TGTGCCAGCGGTGTAGCGGGGGGTAGAGATGAGCAGTTCTTC. This rearrangement joins TRBV28 to TRBJ2-1, with 10 bases that match TRBD2. The CDR3 length is 14 residues. Losses at the gene ends were 8 bases for V and 8 bases for J; bases not matched to a gene: 9. Germline assignment: CDR1 MDHEN and CDR2 SYDVKM.

The CDR3 bases are TGTGCCAGTAGTCTCAGGGGTAACACTGAAGCTTTCTTT. Its translation is CASSLRGNTEAFF. The chain uses TRBV19 and TRBJ1-1; TRBD1 is a possible D gene (6 bases). Trimming pared 5 bases from V and 2 bases from J, leaving 9 bases between. Germline V gives CDR1 LNHDA, CDR2 SQIVND (reference sequence). The CDR3 has 13 amino acids. The variable domain in full, completed from reference TRBV19 and TRBJ1-1, reads DGGITQSPKYLFRKEGQNVTLSCEQNLNHDAMYWYRQDPGQGLRLIYYSQIVNDFQKGDIAEGYSVSREKKESFPLTVTSAQKNPTAFYLCASSLRGNTEAFFGQGTRLTVV.

CDR3 region: CASSTQDNAGNTIYF. The CDR3 coding sequence is TGTGCCAGCAGCACACAGGACAATGCCGGAAACACCATATATTTT. The chain employs TRBV9 and TRBJ1-3; possibly TRBD1 for D (5 bases). V dropped 4 bases and J dropped 4 bases, with 15 bases sitting between them. This CDR3 has 15 amino acids. Germline CDR1 SGDLS, CDR2 YYNGEE.

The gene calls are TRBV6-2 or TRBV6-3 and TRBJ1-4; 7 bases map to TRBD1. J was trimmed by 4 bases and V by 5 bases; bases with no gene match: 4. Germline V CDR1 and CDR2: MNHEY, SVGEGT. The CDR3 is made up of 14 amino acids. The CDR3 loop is CASSTGQDNEKLFF. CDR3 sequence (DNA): TGTGCCAGCAGTACTGGACAGGATAATGAAAAACTGTTTTTT.

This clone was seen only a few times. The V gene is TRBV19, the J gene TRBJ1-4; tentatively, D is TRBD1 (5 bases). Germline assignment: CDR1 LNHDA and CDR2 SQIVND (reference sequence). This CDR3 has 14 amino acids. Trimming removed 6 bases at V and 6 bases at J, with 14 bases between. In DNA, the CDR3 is TGTGCCAGTAGCCACAGGTTTTGGGATGAAAAACTGTTTTTT. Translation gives CASSHRFWDEKLFF.

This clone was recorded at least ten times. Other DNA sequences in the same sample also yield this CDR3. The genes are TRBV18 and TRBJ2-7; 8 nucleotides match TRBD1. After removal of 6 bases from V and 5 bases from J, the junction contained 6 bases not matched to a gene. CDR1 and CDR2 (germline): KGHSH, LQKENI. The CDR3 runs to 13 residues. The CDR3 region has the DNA TGTGCCAGCTCCGGACAGGGAAGGGACGAGCAGTACTTC. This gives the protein CASSGQGRDEQYF.

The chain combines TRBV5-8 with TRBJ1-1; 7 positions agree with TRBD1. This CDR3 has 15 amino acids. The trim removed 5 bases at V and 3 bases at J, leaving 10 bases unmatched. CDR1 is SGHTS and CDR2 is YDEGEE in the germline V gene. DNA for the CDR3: TGTGCCAGCAGACTTAAACAGGGGTGGGACACTGAAGCTTTCTTT. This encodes CASRLKQGWDTEAFF. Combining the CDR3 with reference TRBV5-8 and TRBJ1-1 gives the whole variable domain EAGVTQSPTHLIKTRGQQATLRCSPISGHTSVYWYQQALGLGLQFLLWYDEGEERNRGNFPPRFSGRQFPNYSSELNVNALELEDSALYLCASRLKQGWDTEAFFGQGTRLTVV.

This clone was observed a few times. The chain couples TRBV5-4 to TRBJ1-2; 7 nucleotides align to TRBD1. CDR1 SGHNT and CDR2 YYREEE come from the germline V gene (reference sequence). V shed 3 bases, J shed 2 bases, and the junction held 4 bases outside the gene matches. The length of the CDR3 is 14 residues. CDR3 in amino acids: CASSSPTGNYGYTF. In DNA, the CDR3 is TGTGCCAGCAGCTCCCCGACAGGGAACTATGGCTACACCTTC.

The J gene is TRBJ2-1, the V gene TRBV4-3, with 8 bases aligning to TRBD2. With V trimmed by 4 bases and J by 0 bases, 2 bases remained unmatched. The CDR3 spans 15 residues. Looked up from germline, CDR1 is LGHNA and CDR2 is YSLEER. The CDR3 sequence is CASSRSGNSYNEQFF. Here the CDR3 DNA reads TGCGCCAGCAGCCGTAGCGGGAACTCCTACAATGAGCAGTTCTTC.

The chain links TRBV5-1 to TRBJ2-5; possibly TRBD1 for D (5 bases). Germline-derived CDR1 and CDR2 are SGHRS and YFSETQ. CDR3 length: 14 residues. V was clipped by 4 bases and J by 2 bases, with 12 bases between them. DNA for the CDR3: TGCGCCAGCAGCGGGCGGCAGGGTCAAGAGACCCAGTACTTC. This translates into CASSGRQGQETQYF. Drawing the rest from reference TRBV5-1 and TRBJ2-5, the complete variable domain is KAGVTQTPRYLIKTRGQQVTLSCSPISGHRSVSWYQQTPGQGLQFLFEYFSETQRNKGNFPGRFSGRQFSNSRSEMNVSTLELGDSALYLCASSGRQGQETQYFGPGTRLLVL.

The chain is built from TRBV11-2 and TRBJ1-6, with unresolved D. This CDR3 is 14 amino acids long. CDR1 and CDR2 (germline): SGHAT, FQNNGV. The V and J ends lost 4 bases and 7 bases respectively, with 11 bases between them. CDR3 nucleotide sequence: TGTGCCAGCAGCTATTCGGGGAGGAATTCACCCCTCCACTTT. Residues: CASSYSGRNSPLHF.

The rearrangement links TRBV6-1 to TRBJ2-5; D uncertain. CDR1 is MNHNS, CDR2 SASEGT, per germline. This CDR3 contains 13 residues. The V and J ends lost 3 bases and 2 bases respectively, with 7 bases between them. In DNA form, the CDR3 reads TGTGCCAGCAGTGAGATCAGTCAAGAGACCCAGTACTTC. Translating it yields CASSEISQETQYF.

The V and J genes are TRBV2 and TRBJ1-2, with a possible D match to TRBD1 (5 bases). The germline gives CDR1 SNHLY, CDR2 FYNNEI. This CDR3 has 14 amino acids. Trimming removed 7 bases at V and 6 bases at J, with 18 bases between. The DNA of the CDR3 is TGTGCCAGCAAGAGAGAGGCAGGGTGGGATGGCTACACCTTC. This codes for CASKREAGWDGYTF. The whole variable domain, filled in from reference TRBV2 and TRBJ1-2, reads EPEVTQTPSHQVTQMGQEVILRCVPISNHLYFYWYRQILGQKVEFLVSFYNNEISEKSEIFDDQFSVERPDGSNFTLKIRSTKLEDSAMYFCASKREAGWDGYTFGSGTRLTVV.

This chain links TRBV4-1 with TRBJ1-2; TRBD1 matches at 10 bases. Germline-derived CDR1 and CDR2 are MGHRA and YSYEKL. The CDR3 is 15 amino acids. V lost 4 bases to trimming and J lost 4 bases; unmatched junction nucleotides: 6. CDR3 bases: TGCGCCAGCAGCCCTGACAGGGGGCCCACCTATGGCTACACCTTC. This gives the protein CASSPDRGPTYGYTF.

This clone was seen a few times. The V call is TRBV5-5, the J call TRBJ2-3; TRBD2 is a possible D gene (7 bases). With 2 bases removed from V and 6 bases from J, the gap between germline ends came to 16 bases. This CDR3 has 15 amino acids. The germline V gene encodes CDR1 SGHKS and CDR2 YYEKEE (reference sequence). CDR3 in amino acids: CASSFTGGLMDTQYF. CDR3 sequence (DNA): TGTGCCAGCAGCTTTACGGGGGGCCTTATGGATACGCAGTATTTT.

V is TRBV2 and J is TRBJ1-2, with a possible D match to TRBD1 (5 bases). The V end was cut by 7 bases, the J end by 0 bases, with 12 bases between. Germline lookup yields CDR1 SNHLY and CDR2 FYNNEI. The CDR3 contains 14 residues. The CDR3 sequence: CASKAGQTNYGYTF. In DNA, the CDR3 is TGTGCCAGCAAAGCAGGGCAGACTAACTATGGCTACACCTTC.

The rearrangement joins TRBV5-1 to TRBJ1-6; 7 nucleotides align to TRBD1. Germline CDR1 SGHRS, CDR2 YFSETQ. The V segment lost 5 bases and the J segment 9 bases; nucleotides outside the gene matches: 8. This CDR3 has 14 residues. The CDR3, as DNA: TGCGCCAGCAGGGCGTCGGGACAGAGTTCACCCCTCCACTTT. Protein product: CASRASGQSSPLHF.

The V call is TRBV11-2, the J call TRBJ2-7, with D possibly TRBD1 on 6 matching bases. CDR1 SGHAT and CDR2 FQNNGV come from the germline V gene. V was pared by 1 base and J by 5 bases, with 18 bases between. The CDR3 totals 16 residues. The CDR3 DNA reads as TGTGCCAGCAGCTTAGCATGGGGCAGGGGTGGCCACGAGCAGTACTTC. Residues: CASSLAWGRGGHEQYF. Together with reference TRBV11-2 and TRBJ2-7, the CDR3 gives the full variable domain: EAGVAQSPRYKIIEKRQSVAFWCNPISGHATLYWYQQILGQGPKLLIQFQNNGVVDDSQLPKDRFSAERLKGVDSTLKIQPAKLEDSAVYLCASSLAWGRGGHEQYFGPGTRLTVT.

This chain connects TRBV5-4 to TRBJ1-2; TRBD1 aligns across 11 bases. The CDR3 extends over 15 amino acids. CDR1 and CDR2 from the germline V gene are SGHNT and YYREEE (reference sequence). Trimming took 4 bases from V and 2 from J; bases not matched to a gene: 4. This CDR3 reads CASSPRDRGNYGYTF. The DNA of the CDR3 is TGTGCCAGCAGCCCCCGGGACAGGGGGAACTATGGCTACACCTTC.